The next 31 T cell receptor beta chains were all read from a single sample in a study of blood T cell repertoires in COVID-19. Assay used: immunoSEQ multiplex PCR; TCRdb lists only in-frame clones, some missing. The repertoire holds 210,000 or so clones, with around 82% as singletons. The sample consisted of peripheral blood. Receptors originate from a woman aged 35 to 49 with acute or convalescent COVID-19.

The rearrangement joins TRBV5-1 to TRBJ2-3, with D possibly TRBD1 on 6 matching bases. The V and J ends lost 5 bases and 0 bases respectively, with 10 bases between them. This CDR3 is 14 amino acids long. Germline V lookup: CDR1 SGHRS, CDR2 YFSETQ. CDR3 in amino acids: CASRLQGSTDTQYF. The CDR3 coding sequence is TGCGCCAGCAGATTACAGGGCAGCACAGATACGCAGTATTTT.

The chain carries TRBV6-5 and TRBJ1-2, with TRBD1 matching 7 bases. The germline CDR1 and CDR2 sequences are MNHEY and SVGAGI. V lost 5 bases to trimming and J lost 6 bases; unmatched junction nucleotides: 6. The CDR3 is 13 amino acids. The CDR3 protein is CASSRGTADGYTF. CDR3 sequence (DNA): TGTGCCAGCAGTCGCGGGACAGCGGATGGCTACACCTTC.

The chain recombines TRBV30 with TRBJ2-2; D may be TRBD2 (5 bases). V shed 0 bases and J shed 7 bases, with 15 bases lying between them. The germline gives CDR1 GTSNPN, CDR2 SVGIG (reference sequence). This CDR3 is built from 15 residues. The CDR3 sequence is CAWSVTQAAGGELFF. CDR3 sequence (DNA): TGTGCCTGGAGTGTCACTCAAGCGGCGGGCGGGGAGCTGTTTTTT.

V gene TRBV5-4 combines with J gene TRBJ2-7; TRBD2 aligns across 15 bases. CDR3 length equals 16 residues. CDR1 is SGHNT, CDR2 YYREEE, per germline (reference sequence). Germline trimming cut 4 bases from V and 5 bases from J; bases unmatched to any gene: 7. The chain's CDR3 is CASSAGTSGRFDEQYF. CDR3 nucleotide sequence: TGTGCCAGCAGCGCCGGGACTAGCGGGAGGTTTGACGAGCAGTACTTC.

The V gene is TRBV5-1, the J gene TRBJ1-4; 11 bases are shared with TRBD1. Germline CDR1 and CDR2: SGHRS and YFSETQ. The V segment lost 4 bases and the J segment 8 bases; nucleotides outside the gene matches: 10. The CDR3 sequence is 16 residues long. The CDR3 bases are TGCGCCAGCAGCCCTGGACAGGGGGCGCGGGGGGAAAAACTGTTTTTT. This codes for CASSPGQGARGEKLFF.

The rearrangement uses TRBV9 and TRBJ2-3, with 11 bases matching TRBD2. V was clipped by 4 bases and J by 2 bases; unmatched bases: 12. From germline, CDR1 is SGDLS and CDR2 YYNGEE. CDR3 size: 18 residues. The CDR3 loop is CASSFTSGGGGTTDTQYF. The CDR3 bases are TGTGCCAGCAGCTTCACTAGCGGGGGTGGAGGGACCACAGATACGCAGTATTTT.

J is TRBJ2-1 and V is TRBV12-5; possibly TRBD2 for D (7 bases). The CDR3 has 16 residues. Looked up from germline, CDR1 is LGHNT and CDR2 is FRNRAP. The germline V and J ends were trimmed by 5 bases and 9 bases, with 23 bases remaining between them. CDR3 sequence: CASGPPLTGRGGEQFF. The CDR3 DNA reads TGTGCTAGTGGTCCCCCTTTAACGGGAAGGGGGGGTGAGCAGTTCTTC.

This chain links TRBV7-6 with TRBJ2-7; D is undetermined. The V end lost 2 bases, the J end lost 0 bases, and 14 bases lay between the germline ends. The V gene's germline CDR1 is SGHVS and CDR2 FNYEAQ. There are 16 residues in the CDR3. The CDR3 here is CASSLNPPTNSYEQYF. The CDR3 nucleotides read TGTGCCAGCAGCTTAAACCCGCCAACAAACTCCTACGAGCAGTACTTC.

The V gene is TRBV30, the J gene TRBJ1-3; D gene unclear. Germline CDR1 reads GTSNPN; CDR2 reads SVGIG (reference sequence). The CDR3 has 13 residues. The V end was cut by 2 bases, the J end by 2 bases, with 7 bases between. CDR3 sequence (DNA): TGTGCCTGGAGTCAACGCGCTGGAAACACCATATATTTT. It translates to CAWSQRAGNTIYF.

The V gene is TRBV6-4, the J gene TRBJ1-2, with D uncertain. This CDR3 region has 17 residues. V was clipped by 1 base and J by 0 bases, with 15 bases between them. Germline loops: CDR1 MRHNA, CDR2 SNTAGT. This CDR3 is CASSDYFGPVANYGYTF. The DNA for the CDR3 is TGTGCCAGCAGTGACTACTTTGGTCCGGTAGCTAACTATGGCTACACCTTC.

The chain couples TRBV20-1 to TRBJ2-4; D is possibly TRBD1 (6 bases). The germline CDR1 and CDR2 sequences are DFQATT and SNEGSKA (reference sequence). The CDR3 spans 11 residues. The CDR3 here is CRAQGGDIQYF. Written as DNA, the CDR3 is TGCAGGGCCCAAGGGGGTGACATTCAGTACTTC.

V usage is TRBV6-2 or TRBV6-3 and J usage is TRBJ1-2; D is uncertain. Germline V gives CDR1 MNHEY, CDR2 SVGEGT. V lost 2 bases and J lost 6, with 10 bases in between. The CDR3 has 13 amino acids. The chain's CDR3 is CASSYERVHGYTF. CDR3 coding DNA: TGTGCCAGCAGTTACGAGAGAGTTCATGGCTACACCTTC.

Only a few counts were recorded for this clone. This chain uses TRBV25-1 with TRBJ1-2; tentatively, D is TRBD1 (6 bases). Germline CDR1 reads MGHDK; CDR2 reads SYGVNS. The CDR3 totals 14 residues. The V end lost 1 base, the J end lost 4 bases, and 10 bases lay between the germline ends. The CDR3 nucleotides are TGTGCCAGCAGTGAATCTGGGGGCGGCTATGGCTACACCTTC. It encodes CASSESGGGYGYTF.

The chain couples TRBV5-6 to TRBJ1-6; D unclear. The CDR3 is 14 amino acids. Between the trimmed V and J ends, which lost 2 bases and 9 bases, there was a span of 12 bases. The V gene's germline CDR1 is SGHDT and CDR2 YYEEEE. The CDR3 is CASSFRGIGSPLHF. The CDR3 DNA sequence: TGTGCCAGCAGCTTTCGGGGTATAGGTTCACCCCTCCACTTT.

The chain uses TRBV6-6 and TRBJ2-1, with 9 bases identical to TRBD2. V shed 6 bases and J 7 bases; nucleotides not matched to a gene: 13. Per the germline V gene, CDR1 is MNHNY and CDR2 is SVGAGI (reference sequence). This CDR3 contains 16 residues. DNA for the CDR3: TGTGCCAGCAGGTCCCCTAGGCGGGGGGGCGAAAATGAGCAGTTCTTC. It is translated as CASRSPRRGGENEQFF.

V usage is TRBV18 and J usage is TRBJ1-3, with 9 bases fitting TRBD1. The V gene end was trimmed by 1 base and the J gene end by 3 bases; junction bases not matched to a gene: 7. The CDR3 loop spans 17 amino acids. Germline CDR1 reads KGHSH; CDR2 reads LQKENI. The CDR3 DNA reads TGTGCCAGCTCACCACTCTCTACAGGGGGCGATGGAAACACCATATATTTT. This translates into CASSPLSTGGDGNTIYF. Full variable domain (rest looked up from reference TRBV18 and TRBJ1-3): NAGVMQNPRHLVRRRGQEARLRCSPMKGHSHVYWYRQLPEEGLKFMVYLQKENIIDESGMPKERFSAEFPKEGPSILRIQQVVRGDSAAYFCASSPLSTGGDGNTIYFGEGSWLTVV.

The chain uses TRBV3-1 (or the pseudogene TRBV3-2) and TRBJ2-3; TRBD2 matches 10 bases. V trimming: 5 bases; J trimming: 5 bases; junction bases outside the gene matches: 10. CDR3 length: 16 residues. The V gene's germline CDR1 is LGHDT and CDR2 YNNKEL (reference sequence). The CDR3 DNA is TGTGCCAGCAGCACCGGAGCGGGGGGGCCCGAAGATACGCAGTATTTT. Translating it yields CASSTGAGGPEDTQYF.

This sequence joins TRBV6-2 or TRBV6-3 and TRBJ1-5; D not resolved. Germline V gene data show CDR1 as MNHEY and CDR2 as SVGEGT. The CDR3 runs to 14 residues. V lost 4 bases and J 2 bases, leaving 9 bases between the germline ends. The CDR3 sequence is CASSFSPGNQPQHF. CDR3 coding DNA: TGTGCCAGCAGTTTTAGCCCAGGCAATCAGCCCCAGCATTTT.

The J gene is TRBJ2-7, the V gene TRBV13, with D possibly being TRBD2 (5 bases). V gave up 3 bases and J gave up 6 bases, with 9 bases separating them. The CDR3 is 12 amino acids. The germline V gene has CDR1 PRHDT and CDR2 FYEKMQ (reference sequence). This chain's CDR3 is CASSFTRFEQYF. The CDR3 nucleotides are TGTGCCAGCAGCTTCACTAGATTCGAGCAGTACTTC.

CDR3 protein: CASSNGDRTDTQYF. CDR3 coding DNA: TGTGCCAGCAGTAACGGGGATCGAACAGATACGCAGTATTTT. The chain uses TRBV6-5 and TRBJ2-3, with D perhaps TRBD2 (5 bases). This CDR3 spans 14 amino acids. CDR1 is MNHEY and CDR2 is SVGAGI in the germline V gene. Trimming took off 5 bases at V and 3 bases at J, with 12 bases between the two ends.

This clone was counted once. The V call is TRBV19, the J call TRBJ2-5; TRBD1 might be the D (6 bases). The length of the CDR3 is 13 residues. Germline V gene sequence: CDR1 LNHDA, CDR2 SQIVND (reference sequence). V was clipped by 5 bases and J by 5 bases, with 12 bases between them. The CDR3 is CASSPGTTETQYF. In nucleotides, the CDR3 is TGTGCCAGTAGTCCGGGGACAACGGAGACCCAGTACTTC.

This sequence joins TRBV24-1 and TRBJ2-2; 9 bases are a match to TRBD1. V gave up 7 bases and J gave up 8 bases; unmatched junction bases: 10. Germline loops: CDR1 KGHDR, CDR2 SFDVKD. CDR3 length: 15 residues. Here the CDR3 DNA reads TGTGCCACCAGACCGGGACAGGGTCTCACTGGGGAGCTGTTTTTT. This translates into CATRPGQGLTGELFF.

This chain connects TRBV24-1 to TRBJ1-5, with no clear D. Trimming left V 1 base short and J 6 bases short, with 3 bases between. CDR1 is KGHDR and CDR2 is SFDVKD in the germline V gene. The CDR3 is made up of 12 amino acids. The CDR3 is CATSDLAQPQHF. The CDR3 region has the DNA TGTGCCACCAGTGATTTAGCTCAGCCCCAGCATTTT.

The chain combines TRBV6-6 with TRBJ2-7; 10 bases align to TRBD1. CDR1 is MNHNY and CDR2 is SVGAGI in the germline V gene (reference sequence). The CDR3 has 15 amino acids. The V and J ends lost 4 bases and 3 bases, in that order; junction bases with no gene match: 6. In DNA, the CDR3 is TGTGCCAGCAGTTGGTGGGACAGGGGTGTCTACGAGCAGTACTTC. The encoded protein is CASSWWDRGVYEQYF.

The rearrangement links TRBV5-4 to TRBJ2-7; TRBD2 agrees at 11 bases. Trimming removed 4 bases from V and 4 bases from J; junction bases left unmatched: 16. Germline CDR1 reads SGHNT; CDR2 reads YYREEE (reference sequence). The CDR3 has 18 amino acids. The CDR3 is CASSQNGAGLAEPYEQYF. CDR3 coding DNA: TGTGCCAGCAGCCAGAACGGAGCGGGACTAGCGGAGCCTTACGAGCAGTACTTC.

The rearrangement joins TRBV23-1 to TRBJ1-1; a possible D gene is TRBD1 (6 bases). TRBV23-1 is sorted into the ORF group, with uncertain function. Trimming removed 5 bases at V and 1 base at J, with 11 bases between. The CDR3 spans 14 residues. Here the CDR3 reads CASSDPTGNTEAFF. The CDR3 coding sequence is TGCGCCAGCAGTGACCCGACAGGGAACACTGAAGCTTTCTTT.

The chain recombines TRBV6-2 or TRBV6-3 with TRBJ2-5; 9 bases are a match to TRBD2. The CDR3 has 15 amino acids. V lost 7 bases, J lost 9 bases, and 15 bases stayed unmatched. Germline assignment: CDR1 MNHEY and CDR2 SVGEGT. In DNA form, the CDR3 reads TGTGCCAGCACCCCCAGGACAGCGGGGGGTACGGCCCAGTACTTC. Its translation: CASTPRTAGGTAQYF.

The rearrangement uses TRBV14 and TRBJ2-4, with D uncertain. Germline lookup yields CDR1 SGHDN and CDR2 FVKESK. This CDR3 has 16 residues. With 0 bases removed from V and 0 bases from J, the gap between germline ends came to 9 bases. DNA for the CDR3: TGTGCCAGCAGCCAAGATTTGGGCCAAGCCAAAAACATTCAGTACTTC. Translating it yields CASSQDLGQAKNIQYF.

The chain employs TRBV19 and TRBJ2-7; TRBD2 matches 7 bases. Trimming removed 3 bases from V and 0 bases from J; junction bases left unmatched: 2. From germline, CDR1 is LNHDA and CDR2 SQIVND (reference sequence). This CDR3 comprises 14 residues. CDR3 DNA: TGTGCCAGTAGTATGGGGGGGAACTCCTACGAGCAGTACTTC. Translated: CASSMGGNSYEQYF. Filled out from reference TRBV19 and TRBJ2-7, the complete variable domain reads DGGITQSPKYLFRKEGQNVTLSCEQNLNHDAMYWYRQDPGQGLRLIYYSQIVNDFQKGDIAEGYSVSREKKESFPLTVTSAQKNPTAFYLCASSMGGNSYEQYFGPGTRLTVT.

This clone has a handful of counts. The chain links TRBV30 to TRBJ1-5; 7 nucleotides agree with TRBD1. The CDR3 has 13 amino acids. Germline V lookup: CDR1 GTSNPN, CDR2 SVGIG (reference sequence). With V trimmed by 0 bases and J by 7 bases, 3 bases remained unmatched. CDR3 sequence reads: CAWSVGGTQPQHF. The CDR3 DNA reads as TGTGCCTGGAGTGTAGGGGGCACCCAGCCCCAGCATTTT.

The genes are TRBV3-1 (or the pseudogene TRBV3-2) and TRBJ1-5; the D is unclear. The V gene's germline CDR1 is LGHDT and CDR2 YNNKEL (reference sequence). Trimming took off 0 bases at V and 3 bases at J, with 3 bases between the two ends. The CDR3 extends over 13 amino acids. As DNA, the CDR3 is TGTGCCAGCAGCCAAGATCTCAATCAGCCCCAGCATTTT. It specifies CASSQDLNQPQHF.